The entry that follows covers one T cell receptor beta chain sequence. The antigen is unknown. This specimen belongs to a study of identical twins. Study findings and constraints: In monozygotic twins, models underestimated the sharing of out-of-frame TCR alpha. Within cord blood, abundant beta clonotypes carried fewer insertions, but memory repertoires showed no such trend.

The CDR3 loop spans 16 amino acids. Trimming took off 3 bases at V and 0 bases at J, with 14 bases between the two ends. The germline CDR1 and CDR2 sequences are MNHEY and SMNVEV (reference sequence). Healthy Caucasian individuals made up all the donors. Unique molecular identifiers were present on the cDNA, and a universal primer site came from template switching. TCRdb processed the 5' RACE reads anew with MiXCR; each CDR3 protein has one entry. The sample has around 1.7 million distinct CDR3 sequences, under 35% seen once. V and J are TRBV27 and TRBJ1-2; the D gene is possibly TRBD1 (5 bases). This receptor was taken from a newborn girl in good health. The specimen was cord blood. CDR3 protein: CASSFALGGANYGYTF. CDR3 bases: TGTGCCAGCAGTTTCGCCCTGGGAGGGGCTAACTATGGCTACACCTTC.